This T cell receptor beta chain was profiled in a study of neurological immune-mediated disorders. One entry per CDR3 protein, called by TCRdb with MiXCR from the 5' RACE reads. The sample lists 30,000 to 40,000 distinct CDR3 sequences; 3% to 4% were seen once. This clonotype was counted many times. Germline lookup yields CDR1 MNHNS and CDR2 SASEGT. V lost 6 bases and J lost 1, with 6 bases in between. The CDR3 loop spans 12 amino acids. The receptor's source is a man in his thirties or forties with multiple sclerosis. This sequence joins TRBV6-1 and TRBJ1-1; the D is unclear. The sequenced sample was PBMCs. The CDR3: CASRWGNTEAFF. CDR3 DNA sequence: TGTGCCAGCAGATGGGGGAACACTGAAGCTTTCTTT.